The next 5 T cell receptor beta chains were all read from a single sample in a study of shared clonotypes between healthy human individuals. The table came from immunoSEQ multiplex PCR; TCRdb's copy has only in-frame clones and leaves some out. The repertoire holds fewer than 3 million clones, with 92% as singletons. Sequences were obtained from naive CD4+ T cells from PBMCs. The subset is: CD45RA+ positively selected. These receptors all stem from a young man in good health. Some clones in this sample may be carry-over from other donors' samples.

The chain recombines TRBV28 with TRBJ2-1; 8 nucleotides line up with TRBD2. V trimming: 7 bases; J trimming: 16 bases; junction bases outside the gene matches: 12. Germline V lookup: CDR1 MDHEN, CDR2 SYDVKM. CDR3 length: 12 residues. CDR3 bases: TGTGCCAGCAACAACCCTCGGGAGGGATACTTCTTC. Residues: CASNNPREGYFF.

J is TRBJ2-2 and V is TRBV7-2; no clear D. The germline gives CDR1 SGHTA, CDR2 FQGNSA. This CDR3 spans 11 amino acids. V was trimmed by 5 bases and J by 13 bases, leaving 11 bases between them. The chain's CDR3 is CASSQNRWLFF. The CDR3, as DNA: TGTGCCAGCAGCCAGAACAGATGGCTGTTTTTT. The whole variable domain, remainder taken from reference TRBV7-2 and TRBJ2-2, is GAGVSQSPSNKVTEKGKDVELRCDPISGHTALYWYRQSLGQGLEFLIYFQGNSAPDKSGLPSDRFSAERTGGSVSTLTIQRTQQEDSAVYLCASSQNRWLFFGEGSRLTVL.

V is TRBV7-8 and J is TRBJ1-1; tentatively, D is TRBD1 (5 bases). There are 19 residues in the CDR3. Per germline, CDR1 SGHVS and CDR2 FQNEAQ. V was clipped by 1 base and J by 4 bases, with 25 bases between them. In DNA form, the CDR3 reads TGTGCCAGCAGCTTAGTTCAAGGCAGGGCCCTGGGTCGGAGCACTGAAGCTTTCTTT. Protein product: CASSLVQGRALGRSTEAFF.

This chain uses TRBV2 with TRBJ2-1, with D perhaps TRBD2 (6 bases). CDR3 length equals 13 residues. V lost 7 bases and J lost 5, with 12 bases in between. CDR1 is SNHLY, CDR2 FYNNEI, per germline. DNA of the CDR3: TGTGCCAGCACCATTCGGAGGGACAATGAGCAGTTCTTC. It codes for CASTIRRDNEQFF. Looking up the rest from reference TRBV2 and TRBJ2-1 gives the full variable domain: EPEVTQTPSHQVTQMGQEVILRCVPISNHLYFYWYRQILGQKVEFLVSFYNNEISEKSEIFDDQFSVERPDGSNFTLKIRSTKLEDSAMYFCASTIRRDNEQFFGPGTRLTVL.

The V call is TRBV28, the J call TRBJ1-4; D possibly corresponds to TRBD1 (5 bases). The germline V gene encodes CDR1 MDHEN and CDR2 SYDVKM. This CDR3 region has 15 residues. The V end lost 4 bases, the J end lost 6 bases, and 15 bases lay between the germline ends. The CDR3 nucleotides read TGTGCCAGCAGTTCGCGGCAGGGTCGGCATGAAAAACTGTTTTTT. Protein: CASSSRQGRHEKLFF.